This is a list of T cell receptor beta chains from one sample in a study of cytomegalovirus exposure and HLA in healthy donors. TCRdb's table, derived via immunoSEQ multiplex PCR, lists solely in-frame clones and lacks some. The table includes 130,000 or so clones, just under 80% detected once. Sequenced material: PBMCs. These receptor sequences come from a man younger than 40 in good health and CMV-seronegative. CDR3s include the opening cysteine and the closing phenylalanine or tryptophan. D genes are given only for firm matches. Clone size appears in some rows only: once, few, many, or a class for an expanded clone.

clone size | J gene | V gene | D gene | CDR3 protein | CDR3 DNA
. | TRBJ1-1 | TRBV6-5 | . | CASSYGRGNTEAFF | TGTGCCAGCAGTTACGGCAGGGGGAACACTGAAGCTTTCTTT
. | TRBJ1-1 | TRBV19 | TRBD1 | CASKDRSDTEAFF | TGTGCCAGTAAGGACAGGTCGGACACTGAAGCTTTCTTT
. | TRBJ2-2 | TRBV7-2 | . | CASSFSGVKGGELFF | TGTGCCAGCAGCTTTTCAGGGGTTAAGGGCGGGGAGCTGTTTTTT
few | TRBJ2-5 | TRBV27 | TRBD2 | CASSRTSYVETQYF | TGTGCCAGCAGTCGGACTAGCTATGTGGAGACCCAGTACTTC
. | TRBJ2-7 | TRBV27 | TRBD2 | CASMGLAGEHEQYF | TGTGCCAGCATGGGGCTAGCGGGAGAGCACGAGCAGTACTTC
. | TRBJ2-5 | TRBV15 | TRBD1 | CATSRGRNGQVETQYF | TGTGCCACCAGCAGAGGCCGAAACGGACAGGTTGAGACCCAGTACTTC
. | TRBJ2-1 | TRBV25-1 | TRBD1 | CASSETGGFYNEQFF | TGTGCCAGCAGTGAAACAGGGGGCTTCTACAATGAGCAGTTCTTC
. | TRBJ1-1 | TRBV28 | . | CASSPTTGRPEAFF | TGTGCCAGCAGCCCCACGACAGGTCGACCTGAAGCTTTCTTT
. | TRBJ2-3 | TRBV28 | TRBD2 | CASSIDSGRTDTQYF | TGTGCCAGCAGTATTGATAGCGGGCGCACAGATACGCAGTATTTT
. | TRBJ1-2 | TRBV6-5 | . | CASYAWRDGYTF | TGTGCCAGCTACGCCTGGAGGGATGGCTACACCTTC
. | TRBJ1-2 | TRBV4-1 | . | CASSQGGGTAYTF | TGCGCCAGCAGCCAAGGTGGGGGCACGGCCTACACCTTC
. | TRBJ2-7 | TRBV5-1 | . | CASSSNYEQYF | TGCGCCAGCAGCTCAAATTACGAGCAGTACTTC
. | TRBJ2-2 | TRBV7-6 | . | CASSSVTGSNTGELFF | TGTGCCAGCAGCTCGGTAACCGGGAGCAACACCGGGGAGCTGTTTTTT
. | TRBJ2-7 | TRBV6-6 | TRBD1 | CASRPGPGQSYEQYF | TGTGCCAGCAGACCAGGGCCGGGACAGAGCTACGAGCAGTACTTC
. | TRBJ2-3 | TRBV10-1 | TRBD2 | CASSEQRGGTQYF | TGCGCCAGCAGTGAGCAGCGGGGCGGTACGCAGTATTTT
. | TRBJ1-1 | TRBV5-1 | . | CASSLDQGGPEAFF | TGCGCCAGCAGCTTGGATCAGGGAGGTCCTGAAGCTTTCTTT
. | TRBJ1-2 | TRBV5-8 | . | CASRQGQLIIIHGYTF | TGTGCCAGCAGGCAAGGACAGCTAATTATAATCCATGGCTACACCTTC
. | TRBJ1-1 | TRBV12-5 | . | CASGPSGKNTEAFF | TGTGCTAGTGGTCCCTCCGGGAAGAACACTGAAGCTTTCTTT
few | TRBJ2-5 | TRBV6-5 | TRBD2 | CASSYPTSGGETQYF | TGTGCCAGCAGTTACCCCACTAGCGGGGGAGAGACCCAGTACTTC
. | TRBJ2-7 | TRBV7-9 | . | CASSLGQPYEQYF | TGTGCCAGCAGCCTTGGACAGCCCTACGAGCAGTACTTC
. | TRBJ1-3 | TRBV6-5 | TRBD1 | CASSRTGLSGNTIYF | TGTGCCAGCAGTCGGACAGGGCTTTCTGGAAACACCATATATTTT
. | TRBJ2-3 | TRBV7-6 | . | CASSPRADTQYF | TGTGCCAGCAGCCCGAGAGCGGATACGCAGTATTTT
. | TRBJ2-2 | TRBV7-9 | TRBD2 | CASSHLAGGTGELFF | TGTGCCAGCAGCCATCTAGCGGGAGGCACCGGGGAGCTGTTTTTT
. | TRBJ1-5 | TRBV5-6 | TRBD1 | CASSSPRTGEAQHF | TGTGCCAGCAGCTCGCCTCGCACAGGGGAGGCCCAGCATTTT
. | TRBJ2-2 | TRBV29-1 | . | CSVGGIAGELFF | TGCAGCGTTGGAGGGATCGCCGGGGAGCTGTTTTTT
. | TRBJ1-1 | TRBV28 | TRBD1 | CASSISGTGGVTEAFF | TGTGCCAGCAGTATTTCCGGGACAGGGGGCGTTACTGAAGCTTTCTTT
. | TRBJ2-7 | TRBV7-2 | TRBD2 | CASSLVGLAGAEQYF | TGTGCCAGCAGCTTAGTCGGGCTAGCGGGGGCCGAGCAGTACTTC
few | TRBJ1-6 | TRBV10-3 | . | CAIRDPATGRNSPLHF | TGTGCCATCAGGGATCCGGCCACGGGTAGGAATTCACCCCTCCACTTT
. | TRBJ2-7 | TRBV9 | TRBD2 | CASSSWGGEQYF | TGTGCCAGCAGCTCGTGGGGGGGCGAGCAGTACTTC
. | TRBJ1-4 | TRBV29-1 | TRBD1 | CSVVDRGEKLFF | TGCAGCGTTGTGGACAGGGGTGAAAAACTGTTTTTT
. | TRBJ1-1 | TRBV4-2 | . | CASSLGPEAFF | TGTGCCAGCAGCCTCGGTCCTGAAGCTTTCTTT
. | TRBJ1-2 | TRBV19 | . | CASSIVNPRGYTF | TGTGCCAGTAGTATAGTCAACCCGCGGGGCTACACCTTC
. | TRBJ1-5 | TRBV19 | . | CASSFGQINQPQHF | TGTGCCAGTAGTTTCGGACAGATCAATCAGCCCCAGCATTTT
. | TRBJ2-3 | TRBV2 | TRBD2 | CASSEGLAKTDTQYF | TGTGCCAGCAGCGAGGGACTAGCGAAGACAGATACGCAGTATTTT
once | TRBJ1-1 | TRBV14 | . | CASSHRQVATEAFF | TGTGCCAGCAGCCATCGACAGGTGGCCACTGAAGCTTTCTTT
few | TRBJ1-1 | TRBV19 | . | CASSIGGLVAEAFF | TGTGCCAGTAGTATAGGGGGGCTCGTCGCTGAAGCTTTCTTT
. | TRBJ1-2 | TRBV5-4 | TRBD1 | CASSLARGWNGYTF | TGTGCCAGCAGCTTGGCCAGGGGGTGGAATGGCTACACCTTC
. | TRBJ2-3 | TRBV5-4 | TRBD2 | CASRTGGLAGGTDTQYF | TGTGCCAGCAGGACTGGGGGACTAGCGGGAGGTACAGATACGCAGTATTTT
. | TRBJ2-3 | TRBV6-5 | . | CASSYQITDTQYF | TGTGCCAGCAGTTACCAAATCACAGATACGCAGTATTTT
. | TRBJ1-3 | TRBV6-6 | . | CASSYPSPGNTIYF | TGTGCCAGCAGTTATCCTAGCCCTGGAAACACCATATATTTT
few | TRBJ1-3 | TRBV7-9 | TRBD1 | CASSLGQGNGNTIYF | TGTGCCAGCAGCTTGGGACAGGGGAACGGAAACACCATATATTTT
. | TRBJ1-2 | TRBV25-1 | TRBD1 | CASSGGQGSRANYGYTF | TGTGCCAGCAGTGGAGGACAGGGTTCGAGAGCTAACTATGGCTACACCTTC
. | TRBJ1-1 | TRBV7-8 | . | CASSSSQNTEAFF | TGTGCCAGCAGCTCCAGTCAGAACACTGAAGCTTTCTTT
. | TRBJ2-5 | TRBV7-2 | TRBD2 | CASSLASGKQETQYF | TGTGCCAGCAGCTTAGCCAGCGGGAAGCAAGAGACCCAGTACTTC
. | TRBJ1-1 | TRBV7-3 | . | CASRPNRWACGSGVNTEAFF | TGTGCCAGCAGACCAAATCGGTGGGCCTGTGGAAGCGGGGTGAACACTGAAGCTTTCTTT
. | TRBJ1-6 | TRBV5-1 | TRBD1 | CASSIDRENSPLHF | TGCGCCAGCAGCATCGACAGGGAAAATTCACCCCTCCACTTT
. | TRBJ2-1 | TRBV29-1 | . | CSVGGRGYYNEQFF | TGCAGCGTTGGAGGGAGGGGGTACTACAATGAGCAGTTCTTC
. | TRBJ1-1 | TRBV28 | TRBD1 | CASSFWTGDTEAFF | TGTGCCAGCAGTTTTTGGACAGGGGACACTGAAGCTTTCTTT
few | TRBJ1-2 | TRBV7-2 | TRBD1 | CASTQDRGAVGYTF | TGTGCCAGCACCCAGGACAGGGGGGCGGTCGGCTACACCTTC
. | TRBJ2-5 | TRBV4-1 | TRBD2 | CASSQGLAGGGETQYF | TGCGCCAGCAGCCAGGGACTAGCGGGAGGGGGAGAGACCCAGTACTTC
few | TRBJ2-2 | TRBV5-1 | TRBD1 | CASSQDRVRGTGELFF | TGCGCCAGCAGCCAAGACAGGGTCCGGGGCACCGGGGAGCTGTTTTTT
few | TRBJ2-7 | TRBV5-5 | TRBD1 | CASSWGQGAREQYF | TGTGCCAGCAGCTGGGGACAGGGAGCGCGGGAGCAGTACTTC
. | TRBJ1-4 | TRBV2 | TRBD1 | CASSDQGVGTEKLFF | TGTGCCAGCAGTGACCAGGGGGTTGGGACTGAAAAACTGTTTTTT
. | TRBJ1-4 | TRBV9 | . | CASSVGGRFNEKLFF | TGTGCCAGCAGCGTAGGCGGCAGATTTAATGAAAAACTGTTTTTT